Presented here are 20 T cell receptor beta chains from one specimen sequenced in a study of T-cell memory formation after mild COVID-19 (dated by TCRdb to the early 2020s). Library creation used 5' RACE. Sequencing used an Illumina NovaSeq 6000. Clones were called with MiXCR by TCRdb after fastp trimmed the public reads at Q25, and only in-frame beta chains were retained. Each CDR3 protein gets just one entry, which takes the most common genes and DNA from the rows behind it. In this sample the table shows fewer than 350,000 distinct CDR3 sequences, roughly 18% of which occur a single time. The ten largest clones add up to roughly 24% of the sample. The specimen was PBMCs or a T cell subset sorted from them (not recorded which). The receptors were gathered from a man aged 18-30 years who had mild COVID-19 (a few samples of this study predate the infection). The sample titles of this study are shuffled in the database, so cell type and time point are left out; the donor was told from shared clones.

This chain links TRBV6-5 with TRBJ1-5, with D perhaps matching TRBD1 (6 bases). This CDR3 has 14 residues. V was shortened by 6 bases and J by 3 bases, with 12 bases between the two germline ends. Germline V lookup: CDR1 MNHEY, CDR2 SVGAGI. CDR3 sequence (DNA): TGTGCCAGCAGGGAAACAGGGACCAATCAGCCCCAGCATTTT. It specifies CASRETGTNQPQHF.

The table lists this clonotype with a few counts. CDR3 region: CASSLDRAYEQYV. The CDR3 region has the DNA TGTGCCAGCAGCCTTGACAGGGCCTACGAGCAGTACGTC. The chain links TRBV6-6 to TRBJ2-7; 7 positions agree with TRBD1. The trim removed 6 bases at V and 2 bases at J, leaving 4 bases unmatched. Germline CDR1 MNHNY, CDR2 SVGAGI (reference sequence). This CDR3 region has 13 residues.

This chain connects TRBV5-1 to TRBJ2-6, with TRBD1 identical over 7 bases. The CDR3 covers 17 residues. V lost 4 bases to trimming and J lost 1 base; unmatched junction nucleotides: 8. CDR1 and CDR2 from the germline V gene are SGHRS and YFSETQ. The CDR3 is CASSPETGWSGANVLTF. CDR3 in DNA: TGCGCCAGCAGCCCCGAGACAGGGTGGTCTGGGGCCAACGTCCTGACTTTC. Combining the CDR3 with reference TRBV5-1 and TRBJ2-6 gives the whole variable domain KAGVTQTPRYLIKTRGQQVTLSCSPISGHRSVSWYQQTPGQGLQFLFEYFSETQRNKGNFPGRFSGRQFSNSRSEMNVSTLELGDSALYLCASSPETGWSGANVLTFGAGSRLTVL.

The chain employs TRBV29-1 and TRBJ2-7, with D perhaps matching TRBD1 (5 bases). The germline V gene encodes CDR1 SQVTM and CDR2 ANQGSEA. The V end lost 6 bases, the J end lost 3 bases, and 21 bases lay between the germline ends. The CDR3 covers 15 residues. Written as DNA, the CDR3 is TGCAGCGTCCTGACCGCAACAGGCCCCCGCTACGAGCAGTACGTC. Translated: CSVLTATGPRYEQYV.

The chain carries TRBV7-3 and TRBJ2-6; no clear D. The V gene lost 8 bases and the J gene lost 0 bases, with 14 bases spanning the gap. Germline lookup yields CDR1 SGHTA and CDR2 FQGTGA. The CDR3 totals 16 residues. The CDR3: CASSRVSSSGANVLTF. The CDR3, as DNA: TGTGCCAGCTCCAGAGTTTCCAGCTCTGGGGCCAACGTCCTGACTTTC.

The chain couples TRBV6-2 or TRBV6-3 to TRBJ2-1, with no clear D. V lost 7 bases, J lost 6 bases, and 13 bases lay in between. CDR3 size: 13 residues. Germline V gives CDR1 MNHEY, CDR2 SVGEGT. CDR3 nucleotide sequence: TGTGCCAGCAAGCTAAGCGCCGGCAATGAGCAGTTCTTC. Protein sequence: CASKLSAGNEQFF.

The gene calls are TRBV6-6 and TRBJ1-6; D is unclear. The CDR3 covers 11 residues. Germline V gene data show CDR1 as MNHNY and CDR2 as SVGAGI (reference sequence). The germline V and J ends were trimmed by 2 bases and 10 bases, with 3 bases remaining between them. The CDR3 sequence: CASSYASPLHF. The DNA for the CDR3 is TGTGCCAGCAGTTACGCATCACCCCTCCACTTT.

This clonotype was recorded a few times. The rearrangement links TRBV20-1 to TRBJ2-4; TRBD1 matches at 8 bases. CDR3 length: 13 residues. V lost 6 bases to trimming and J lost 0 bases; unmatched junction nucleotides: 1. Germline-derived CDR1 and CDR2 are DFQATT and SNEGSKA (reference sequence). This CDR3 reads CSAGQVAKNIQYF. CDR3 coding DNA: TGCAGTGCGGGACAGGTAGCCAAAAACATTCAGTACTTC.

The CDR3 sequence is CSANLAGGWNEQFF. DNA of the CDR3: TGCAGTGCAAATCTAGCGGGGGGCTGGAATGAGCAGTTCTTC. The rearrangement joins TRBV20-1 to TRBJ2-1; 11 bases are a match to TRBD2. Germline CDR1 reads DFQATT; CDR2 reads SNEGSKA (reference sequence). The CDR3 consists of 14 residues. J gave up 7 bases and V 6 bases, and 8 bases lay outside the gene matches.

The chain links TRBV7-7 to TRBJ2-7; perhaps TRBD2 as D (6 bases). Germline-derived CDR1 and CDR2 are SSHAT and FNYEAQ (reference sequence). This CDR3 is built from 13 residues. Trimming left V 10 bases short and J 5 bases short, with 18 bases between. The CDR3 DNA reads TGTGCCATCTCGACGGCCCCGGGGGACGAGCAGTACTTC. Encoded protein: CAISTAPGDEQYF.

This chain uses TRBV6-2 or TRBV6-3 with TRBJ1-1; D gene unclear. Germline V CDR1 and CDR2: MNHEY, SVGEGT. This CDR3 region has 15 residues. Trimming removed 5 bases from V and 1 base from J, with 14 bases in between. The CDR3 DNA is TGTGCCAGCAGTCCATCATCGTCGGGGAACACTGAAGCTTTCTTT. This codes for CASSPSSSGNTEAFF.

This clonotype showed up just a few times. CDR3 loop: CASSLDGGGGELFF. CDR3 sequence (DNA): TGCGCCAGCAGCTTGGACGGGGGAGGCGGGGAGCTGTTTTTT. The V call is TRBV5-1, the J call TRBJ2-2, with D possibly matching TRBD2 (6 bases). The germline V and J ends were trimmed by 0 bases and 7 bases, with 10 bases remaining between them. Per the germline V gene, CDR1 is SGHRS and CDR2 is YFSETQ. This CDR3 is built from 14 residues.

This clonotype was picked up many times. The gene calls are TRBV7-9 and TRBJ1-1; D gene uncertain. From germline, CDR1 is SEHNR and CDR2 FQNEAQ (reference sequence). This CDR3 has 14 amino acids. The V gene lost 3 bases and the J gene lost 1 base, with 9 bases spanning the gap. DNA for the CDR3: TGTGCCAGCAGCTTTAAATCCGGGAACACTGAAGCTTTCTTT. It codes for CASSFKSGNTEAFF.

The CDR3 sequence: CASRPSGEHEQYF. Written as DNA, the CDR3 is TGTGCCAGCAGGCCTAGCGGGGAACACGAGCAGTACTTC. This chain joins TRBV12-3 or TRBV12-4 and TRBJ2-7; 9 bases line up with TRBD2. The CDR3 has 13 residues. V lost 6 bases, J lost 5 bases, and 5 bases stayed unmatched.

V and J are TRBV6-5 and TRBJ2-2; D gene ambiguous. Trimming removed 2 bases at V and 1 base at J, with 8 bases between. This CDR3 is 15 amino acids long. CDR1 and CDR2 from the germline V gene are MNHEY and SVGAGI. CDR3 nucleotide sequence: TGTGCCAGCAGTTACGGGGAATTGAACACCGGGGAGCTGTTTTTT. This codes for CASSYGELNTGELFF.

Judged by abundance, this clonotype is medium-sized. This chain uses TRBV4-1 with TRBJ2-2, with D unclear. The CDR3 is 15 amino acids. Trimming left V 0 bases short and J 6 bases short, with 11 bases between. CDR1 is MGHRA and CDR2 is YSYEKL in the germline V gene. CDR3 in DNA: TGCGCCAGCAGCCAAGACAGTGGTGGGGCCGGGGAGCTGTTTTTT. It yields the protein CASSQDSGGAGELFF.

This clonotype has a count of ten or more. In DNA, the CDR3 is TGCGCCAGCAGCTTCCAACTGGGGGACCAAGAGACCCAGTACTTC. Residues: CASSFQLGDQETQYF. The chain joins TRBV5-1 to TRBJ2-5; D may match TRBD1 or TRBD2 (5 bases each). CDR3 length: 15 amino acids. Germline V gene data show CDR1 as SGHRS and CDR2 as YFSETQ. Trimming removed 2 bases at V and 0 bases at J, with 11 bases between.

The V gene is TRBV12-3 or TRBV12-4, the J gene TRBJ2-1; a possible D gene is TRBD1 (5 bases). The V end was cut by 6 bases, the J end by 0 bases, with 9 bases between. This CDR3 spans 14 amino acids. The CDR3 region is CASRRQSSYNEQFF. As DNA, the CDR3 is TGTGCCAGCAGACGACAGAGCTCCTACAATGAGCAGTTCTTC.

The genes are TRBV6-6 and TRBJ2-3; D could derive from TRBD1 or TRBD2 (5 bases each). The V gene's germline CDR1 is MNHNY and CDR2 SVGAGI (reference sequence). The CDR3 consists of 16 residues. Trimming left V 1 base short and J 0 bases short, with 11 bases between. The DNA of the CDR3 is TGTGCCAGCAGTTACTGGGGTGGGGGTAGCACAGATACGCAGTATTTT. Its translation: CASSYWGGGSTDTQYF.

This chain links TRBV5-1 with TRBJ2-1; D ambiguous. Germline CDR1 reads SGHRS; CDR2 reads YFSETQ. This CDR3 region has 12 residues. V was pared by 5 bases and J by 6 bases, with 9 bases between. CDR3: CASRRSTNEQFF. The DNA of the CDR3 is TGCGCCAGCAGACGGAGCACCAATGAGCAGTTCTTC.